The 30 T cell receptor beta chains given below trace back to one sample, sequenced in a study of PD-L1 blockade in urothelial cancer. Some clones are missing from TCRdb's copy, which holds only in-frame ones; the method was immunoSEQ multiplex PCR. The repertoire holds under 70,000 clones, with 80% to 90% as singletons. Time point specified: pretreatment peripheral blood. The sequences come from PBMCs, collected around atezolizumab (anti-PD-L1) treatment. The receptor set was obtained from a man between 65 and 79 years old with urothelial cancer.

J is TRBJ1-2 and V is TRBV7-8; TRBD1 matches at 12 bases. Germline V gene sequence: CDR1 SGHVS, CDR2 FQNEAQ. Trimming at V came to 5 bases and at J to 5 bases, leaving 9 bases not matched to a gene. The CDR3 contains 16 residues. The CDR3 sequence: CASSRDRGLLGYGYTF. The CDR3 coding sequence is TGTGCCAGCAGCCGGGACAGGGGGCTCTTAGGGTATGGCTACACCTTC.

The chain recombines TRBV28 with TRBJ2-5, with D tentatively TRBD1 (5 bases). V gave up 7 bases and J gave up 5 bases, with 17 bases separating them. Looked up from germline, CDR1 is MDHEN and CDR2 is SYDVKM. The CDR3 consists of 14 residues. The CDR3 DNA sequence: TGTGCCAGCACCGACAGCAATTTAGGGGAGACCCAGTACTTC. Its protein product is CASTDSNLGETQYF.

The chain links TRBV28 to TRBJ1-4; 8 bases are a match to TRBD1. The CDR3 extends over 14 amino acids. Trimming at V came to 5 bases and at J to 4 bases, leaving 3 bases not matched to a gene. Germline CDR1 and CDR2: MDHEN and SYDVKM. The CDR3 protein is CASSPGQVNEKLFF. The CDR3 DNA sequence: TGTGCCAGCAGTCCGGGACAGGTTAATGAAAAACTGTTTTTT. Looking up the rest from reference TRBV28 and TRBJ1-4 gives the full variable domain: DVKVTQSSRYLVKRTGEKVFLECVQDMDHENMFWYRQDPGLGLRLIYFSYDVKMKEKGDIPEGYSVSREKKERFSLILESASTNQTSMYLCASSPGQVNEKLFFGSGTQLSVL.

V gene TRBV10-3 combines with J gene TRBJ1-2; 9 nucleotides line up with TRBD1. The ends lost 6 bases at V and 2 bases at J; junction bases unmatched: 13. Germline V gene sequence: CDR1 ENHRY, CDR2 SYGVKD. This CDR3 has 17 amino acids. CDR3 sequence (DNA): TGTGCCATCAGGGATATACAGGGGGCTAGGGAAAACTATGGCTACACCTTC. Residues: CAIRDIQGARENYGYTF.

This chain connects TRBV28 to TRBJ1-1; 9 nucleotides match TRBD1. Germline CDR1 is MDHEN and CDR2 is SYDVKM. This CDR3 has 16 residues. J lost 4 bases, V lost 7 bases, and 13 bases had no gene match. CDR3: CASTRILTGGGTEAFF. CDR3 nucleotides: TGTGCCAGCACGCGGATTTTGACAGGGGGGGGCACTGAAGCTTTCTTT.

The chain links TRBV27 to TRBJ2-7; D is perhaps TRBD2 (7 bases). Germline V gives CDR1 MNHEY, CDR2 SMNVEV (reference sequence). The CDR3 runs to 14 residues. V dropped 3 bases and J dropped 3 bases, with 12 bases sitting between them. The CDR3 region is CASSFGGAVYEQYF. The CDR3 nucleotides read TGTGCCAGCAGTTTTGGGGGGGCGGTCTACGAGCAGTACTTC.

The chain uses TRBV18 and TRBJ2-7; 8 nucleotides line up with TRBD1. Losses at the gene ends were 6 bases for V and 0 bases for J; bases not matched to a gene: 7. CDR3 length equals 15 residues. The germline CDR1 and CDR2 sequences are KGHSH and LQKENI. The CDR3 DNA follows: TGTGCCAGCTCTCCCTCAGGGGGCCGCTCCTACGAGCAGTACTTC. This encodes CASSPSGGRSYEQYF.

V usage is TRBV5-6 and J usage is TRBJ2-1, with 11 bases aligning to TRBD2. Germline CDR1 SGHDT, CDR2 YYEEEE. The CDR3 consists of 15 residues. The trim removed 3 bases at V and 2 bases at J, leaving 1 base unmatched. Here the CDR3 reads CASSSGLAAYNEQFF. Written as DNA, the CDR3 is TGTGCCAGCAGCTCGGGACTAGCGGCCTACAATGAGCAGTTCTTC.

V usage is TRBV6-1 and J usage is TRBJ1-5; 7 nucleotides match TRBD1. The germline CDR1 and CDR2 sequences are MNHNS and SASEGT. Trimming cost V 4 bases and J 0 bases; bases outside gene matches: 6. CDR3 length equals 16 residues. CDR3 in amino acids: CASSATGAYSNQPQHF. In DNA form, the CDR3 reads TGTGCCAGCAGTGCAACAGGGGCTTATAGCAATCAGCCCCAGCATTTT.

The chain joins TRBV21-1 to TRBJ2-3; the tabulated D call, TRBD1, remains unverified against the DNA. TRBV21-1 represents a pseudogene. This CDR3 spans 13 amino acids. The CDR3, as DNA: TGTGCCAGCAGTGGACAGGGCACAGATACGCAGTATTTT. Amino acids: CASSGQGTDTQYF.

This chain joins TRBV9 and TRBJ2-3; a possible D gene is TRBD2 (5 bases). The CDR3 runs to 15 residues. V was shortened by 0 bases and J by 2 bases, with 10 bases between the two germline ends. Per the germline V gene, CDR1 is SGDLS and CDR2 is YYNGEE. CDR3 amino acids: CASSVVAGLTDTQYF. The CDR3, as DNA: TGTGCCAGCAGCGTAGTTGCGGGCCTCACAGATACGCAGTATTTT.

This chain links TRBV10-1 with TRBJ2-7; weak D call: TRBD2 (5 bases). With 3 bases removed from V and 5 bases from J, the gap between germline ends came to 14 bases. CDR3 length: 14 amino acids. The V gene's germline CDR1 is WNHNN and CDR2 SYGVQD (reference sequence). CDR3 region: CASSEGGQAHEQYF. In DNA, the CDR3 is TGCGCCAGCAGTGAAGGCGGGCAGGCCCACGAGCAGTACTTC.

The chain recombines TRBV9 with TRBJ1-3, with 11 bases fitting TRBD1. The ends lost 2 bases at V and 0 bases at J; junction bases unmatched: 4. The CDR3 covers 17 residues. Germline CDR1 and CDR2: SGDLS and YYNGEE. CDR3 coding DNA: TGTGCCAGCAGCGTGGGACAGGGGGGCTACTCTGGAAACACCATATATTTT. Translation: CASSVGQGGYSGNTIYF.

The chain employs TRBV4-3 and TRBJ1-1, with no clear D. The germline V and J ends were trimmed by 4 bases and 1 base, with 7 bases remaining between them. This CDR3 comprises 13 residues. Germline V gene data show CDR1 as LGHNA and CDR2 as YSLEER. The CDR3, as DNA: TGCGCCAGCAGCCGAACAGCGAACACTGAAGCTTTCTTT. Translated: CASSRTANTEAFF.

V and J are TRBV27 and TRBJ2-6; 8 positions match TRBD1. Looked up from germline, CDR1 is MNHEY and CDR2 is SMNVEV (reference sequence). V shed 5 bases, J shed 5 bases, and the junction held 14 bases outside the gene matches. CDR3 length: 18 residues. In DNA form, the CDR3 reads TGTGCCAGCAGTGACTCCGGGACAGGTGGGTCCTGGGCCAACGTCCTGACTTTC. This translates into CASSDSGTGGSWANVLTF.

This rearrangement joins TRBV5-5 to TRBJ2-6, with 7 bases lining up with TRBD1. In germline, CDR1 is SGHKS, CDR2 YYEKEE (reference sequence). This CDR3 is built from 17 residues. V was clipped by 1 base and J by 1 base; unmatched bases: 5. The CDR3 reads CASSLWTGPSGANVLTF. The CDR3, as DNA: TGTGCCAGCAGCTTGTGGACAGGACCATCTGGGGCCAACGTCCTGACTTTC.

This clone was detected a few times. This chain links TRBV28 with TRBJ2-6; tentative D call: TRBD1 (5 bases). Looked up from germline, CDR1 is MDHEN and CDR2 is SYDVKM. This CDR3 has 16 residues. Trimming took 4 bases from V and 2 from J, leaving 12 bases between them. The CDR3 region has the DNA TGTGCCAGCAGTTGGGGCGACAGCGCTGGGGCCAACGTCCTGACTTTC. Its protein is CASSWGDSAGANVLTF.

The rearrangement links TRBV19 to TRBJ2-3; 7 bases are shared with TRBD2. CDR3 length: 14 residues. Trimming cost V 6 bases and J 4 bases; bases outside gene matches: 7. Germline V lookup: CDR1 LNHDA, CDR2 SQIVND (reference sequence). This CDR3 is CASRSREEADTQYF. The CDR3 coding sequence is TGTGCCAGTAGATCACGGGAGGAGGCAGATACGCAGTATTTT.

This clone occurred a few times. The chain employs TRBV30 and TRBJ2-7; 12 bases align to TRBD1. Trimming removed 3 bases from V and 6 bases from J; junction bases left unmatched: 6. Germline V lookup: CDR1 GTSNPN, CDR2 SVGIG (reference sequence). The CDR3 is made up of 14 amino acids. CDR3 sequence (DNA): TGTGCCTGGAGCGGGGGACAGGGGGCGCGCGAGCAGTACTTC. Translating it yields CAWSGGQGAREQYF. Combining the CDR3 with reference TRBV30 and TRBJ2-7 gives the whole variable domain SQTIHQWPATLVQPVGSPLSLECTVEGTSNPNLYWYRQAAGRGLQLLFYSVGIGQISSEVPQNLSASRPQDRQFILSSKKLLLSDSGFYLCAWSGGQGAREQYFGPGTRLTVT.

This clone showed up just once. The chain has TRBV7-3 and TRBJ2-5, with 8 bases aligning to TRBD2. Germline V gene data show CDR1 as SGHTA and CDR2 as FQGTGA. The V gene end was trimmed by 8 bases and the J gene end by 1 base; junction bases not matched to a gene: 9. This CDR3 region has 15 residues. CDR3: CASAGGLGSQETQYF. The CDR3 nucleotides read TGTGCCAGCGCGGGAGGCCTAGGATCCCAAGAGACCCAGTACTTC.

This chain links TRBV19 with TRBJ2-3; 10 nucleotides match TRBD1. Germline V lookup: CDR1 LNHDA, CDR2 SQIVND (reference sequence). The V and J ends lost 3 bases and 4 bases, in that order; junction bases with no gene match: 1. The CDR3 runs 14 residues. CDR3 amino acids: CASSIGTGADTQYF. The CDR3 DNA reads as TGTGCCAGTAGTATCGGGACAGGGGCAGATACGCAGTATTTT. The full variable domain, with the rest looked up from reference TRBV19 and TRBJ2-3, is DGGITQSPKYLFRKEGQNVTLSCEQNLNHDAMYWYRQDPGQGLRLIYYSQIVNDFQKGDIAEGYSVSREKKESFPLTVTSAQKNPTAFYLCASSIGTGADTQYFGPGTRLTVL.

V and J are TRBV7-2 and TRBJ1-3; D unclear. V was clipped by 4 bases and J by 4 bases, with 17 bases between them. From germline, CDR1 is SGHTA and CDR2 FQGNSA. The CDR3 spans 16 residues. The CDR3 bases are TGTGCCAGCAGCTATAATATACGGGATTCGGGAAACACCATATATTTT. Its translation: CASSYNIRDSGNTIYF.

This clone was detected a few times. The chain couples TRBV27 to TRBJ1-1; the match to TRBD1 covers 12 bases. The V gene's germline CDR1 is MNHEY and CDR2 SMNVEV (reference sequence). The V segment lost 3 bases and the J segment 8 bases; nucleotides outside the gene matches: 4. The CDR3 consists of 14 residues. CDR3 sequence (DNA): TGTGCCAGCAGTTTCACCGGGACAGGGGGCGAAGCTTTCTTT. Encoded protein: CASSFTGTGGEAFF.

This chain connects TRBV2 to TRBJ1-1; 10 bases map to TRBD1. This CDR3 comprises 13 residues. The germline CDR1 and CDR2 sequences are SNHLY and FYNNEI. The trim removed 8 bases at V and 5 bases at J, leaving 5 bases unmatched. CDR3 protein: CASEWTGGTEAFF. The DNA of the CDR3 is TGTGCCAGCGAATGGACAGGGGGAACTGAAGCTTTCTTT.

The genes are TRBV19 and TRBJ1-5, with D maybe TRBD1 (5 bases). The ends were cut back, 5 bases at V and 0 bases at J, with 8 bases in the middle. Germline CDR1 is LNHDA and CDR2 is SQIVND (reference sequence). The CDR3 runs 14 residues. Here the CDR3 reads CASSPGDSNQPQHF. The CDR3 bases are TGTGCCAGTAGTCCGGGGGATAGCAATCAGCCCCAGCATTTT.

V is TRBV4-2 and J is TRBJ2-7; 9 nucleotides match TRBD2. The V gene's germline CDR1 is LGHNA and CDR2 YNFKEQ. The CDR3 covers 15 residues. J lost 4 bases, V lost 2 bases, and 6 bases had no gene match. CDR3 sequence (DNA): TGTGCCAGCAGCCAAACCCTAGCGGGAATGTACGAGCAGTACTTC. Protein sequence: CASSQTLAGMYEQYF.

This clone was observed a single time. This sequence joins TRBV5-6 and TRBJ2-7, with D perhaps TRBD1 (6 bases). The V end was cut by 4 bases, the J end by 0 bases, with 17 bases between. Germline assignment: CDR1 SGHDT and CDR2 YYEEEE. CDR3 size: 16 residues. CDR3 in amino acids: CASSPWGTGSSYEQYF. CDR3 nucleotide sequence: TGTGCCAGCAGCCCTTGGGGAACAGGGAGCTCCTACGAGCAGTACTTC.

The rearrangement uses TRBV6-5 and TRBJ2-7; TRBD1 aligns across 7 bases. The V gene end was trimmed by 5 bases and the J gene end by 8 bases; junction bases not matched to a gene: 9. CDR1 MNHEY and CDR2 SVGAGI come from the germline V gene. CDR3 length: 13 amino acids. The CDR3 sequence is CASSGRTGNKQYF. DNA of the CDR3: TGTGCCAGCAGTGGCCGGACAGGTAACAAGCAGTACTTC.

This chain connects TRBV5-1 to TRBJ2-5, with 8 bases aligning to TRBD2. This CDR3 spans 16 amino acids. The V gene end was trimmed by 3 bases and the J gene end by 0 bases; junction bases not matched to a gene: 7. Germline V gives CDR1 SGHRS, CDR2 YFSETQ. The CDR3 loop is CASSSKAGLDQETQYF. CDR3 nucleotides: TGCGCCAGCAGCTCAAAAGCGGGACTAGACCAAGAGACCCAGTACTTC.

V usage is TRBV9 and J usage is TRBJ1-5; D unresolved. The germline V gene encodes CDR1 SGDLS and CDR2 YYNGEE. Trimming pared 0 bases from V and 1 base from J, leaving 8 bases between. CDR3 size: 15 residues. The CDR3 is CASSVAGGSNQPQHF. DNA for the CDR3: TGTGCCAGCAGCGTAGCCGGAGGAAGCAATCAGCCCCAGCATTTT.